Detailed here is one T cell receptor beta chain. Its antigen is currently unknown. These data are taken from a study of response to subunit inactivated influenza vaccine. Study results and limitations: Authors suggested seasonal influenza vaccinations each recruit few new T cells.

CDR1 is DFQATT, CDR2 SNEGSKA, per germline (reference sequence). This CDR3 has 14 residues. Trimming cost V 5 bases and J 8 bases, with 19 bases left between them. One entry per CDR3 protein, called by TCRdb with MiXCR from the RT-PCR reads. In the table there are 400,000 to 550,000 distinct CDR3 sequences, approximately 24% of which are singletons. The V call is TRBV20-1, the J call TRBJ2-1, with D tentatively TRBD2 (6 bases). The sequencing used CD4+ T cells sorted from PBMCs, collected about 5 days after vaccination. The receptor was isolated from a man aged 50 to 59 who received an inactivated influenza vaccine. CDR3 in amino acids: CSAGGLETVDEQFF. The CDR3 DNA reads TGCAGTGCTGGGGGACTCGAGACGGTGGATGAGCAGTTCTTC.